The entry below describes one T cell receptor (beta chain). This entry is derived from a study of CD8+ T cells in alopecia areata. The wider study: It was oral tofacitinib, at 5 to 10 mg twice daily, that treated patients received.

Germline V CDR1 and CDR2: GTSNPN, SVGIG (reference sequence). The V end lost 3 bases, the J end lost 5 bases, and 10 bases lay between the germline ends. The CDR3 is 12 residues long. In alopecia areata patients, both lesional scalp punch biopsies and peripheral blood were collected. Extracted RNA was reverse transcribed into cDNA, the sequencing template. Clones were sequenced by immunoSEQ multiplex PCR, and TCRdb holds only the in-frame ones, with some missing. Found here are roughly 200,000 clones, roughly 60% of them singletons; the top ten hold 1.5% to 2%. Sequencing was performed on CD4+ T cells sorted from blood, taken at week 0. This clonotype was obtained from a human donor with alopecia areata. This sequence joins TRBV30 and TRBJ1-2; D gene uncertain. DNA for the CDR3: TGTGCCTGGAGGCCGGTCGTTTATGGCTACACCTTC. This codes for CAWRPVVYGYTF.